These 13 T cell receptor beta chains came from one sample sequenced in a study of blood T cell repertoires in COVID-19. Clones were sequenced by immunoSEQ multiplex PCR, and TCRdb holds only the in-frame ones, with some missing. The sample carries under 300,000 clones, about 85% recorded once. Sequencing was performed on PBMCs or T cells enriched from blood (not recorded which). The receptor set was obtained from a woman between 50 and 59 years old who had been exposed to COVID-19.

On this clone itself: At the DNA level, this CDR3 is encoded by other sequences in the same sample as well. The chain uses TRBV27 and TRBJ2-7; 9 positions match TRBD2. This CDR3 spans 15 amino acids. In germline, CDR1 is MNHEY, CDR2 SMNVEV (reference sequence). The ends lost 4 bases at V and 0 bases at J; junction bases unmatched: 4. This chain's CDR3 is CASSSRGGPSYEQYF. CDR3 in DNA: TGTGCCAGCAGTTCGCGGGGGGGGCCCTCCTACGAGCAGTACTTC.

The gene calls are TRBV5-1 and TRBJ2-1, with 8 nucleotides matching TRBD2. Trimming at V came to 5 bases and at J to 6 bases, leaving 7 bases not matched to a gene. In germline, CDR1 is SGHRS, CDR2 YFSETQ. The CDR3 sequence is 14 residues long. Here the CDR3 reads CASRTGGPGNEQFF. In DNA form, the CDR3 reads TGCGCCAGCAGGACGGGGGGGCCTGGCAATGAGCAGTTCTTC.

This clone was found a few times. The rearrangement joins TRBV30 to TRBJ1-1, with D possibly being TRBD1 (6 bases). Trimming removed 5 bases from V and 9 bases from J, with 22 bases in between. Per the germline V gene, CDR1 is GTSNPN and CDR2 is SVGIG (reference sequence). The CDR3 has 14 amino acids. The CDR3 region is CAWRGGDTPPQAFF. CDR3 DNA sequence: TGTGCCTGGCGGGGAGGGGACACTCCGCCTCAAGCTTTCTTT. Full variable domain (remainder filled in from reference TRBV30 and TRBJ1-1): SQTIHQWPATLVQPVGSPLSLECTVEGTSNPNLYWYRQAAGRGLQLLFYSVGIGQISSEVPQNLSASRPQDRQFILSSKKLLLSDSGFYLCAWRGGDTPPQAFFGQGTRLTVV.

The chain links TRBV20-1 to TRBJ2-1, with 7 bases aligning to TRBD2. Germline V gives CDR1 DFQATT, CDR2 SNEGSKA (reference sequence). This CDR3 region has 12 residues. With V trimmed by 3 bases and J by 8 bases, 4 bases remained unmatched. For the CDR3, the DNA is TGCAGTGCTAGTCGGGGAGGGGATGAGCAGTTCTTC. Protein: CSASRGGDEQFF.

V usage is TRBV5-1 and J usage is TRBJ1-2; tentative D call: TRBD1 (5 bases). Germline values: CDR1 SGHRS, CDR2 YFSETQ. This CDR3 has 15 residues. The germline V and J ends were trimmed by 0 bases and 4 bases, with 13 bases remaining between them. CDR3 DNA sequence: TGCGCCAGCAGCTTGGGAGAGACAGTTTCCTATGGCTACACCTTC. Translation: CASSLGETVSYGYTF. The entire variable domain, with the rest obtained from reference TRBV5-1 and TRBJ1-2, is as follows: KAGVTQTPRYLIKTRGQQVTLSCSPISGHRSVSWYQQTPGQGLQFLFEYFSETQRNKGNFPGRFSGRQFSNSRSEMNVSTLELGDSALYLCASSLGETVSYGYTFGSGTRLTVV.

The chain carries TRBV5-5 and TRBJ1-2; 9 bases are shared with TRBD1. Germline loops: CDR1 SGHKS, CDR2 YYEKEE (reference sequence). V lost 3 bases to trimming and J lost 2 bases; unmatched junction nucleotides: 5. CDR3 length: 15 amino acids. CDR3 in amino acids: CASSSRGQGNYGYTF. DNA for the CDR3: TGTGCCAGCAGCTCTAGAGGACAGGGGAACTATGGCTACACCTTC.

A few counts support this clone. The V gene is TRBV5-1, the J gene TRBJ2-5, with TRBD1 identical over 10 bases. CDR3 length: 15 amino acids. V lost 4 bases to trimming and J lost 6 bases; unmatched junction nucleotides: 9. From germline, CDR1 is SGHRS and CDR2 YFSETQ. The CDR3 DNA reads TGCGCCAGCAGCCCGGGACAGGGGATAAGAAAGACCCAGTACTTC. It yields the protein CASSPGQGIRKTQYF.

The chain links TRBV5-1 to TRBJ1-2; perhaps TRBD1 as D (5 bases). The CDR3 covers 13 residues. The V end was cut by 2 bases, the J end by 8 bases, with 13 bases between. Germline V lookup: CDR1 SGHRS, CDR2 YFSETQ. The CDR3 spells CASSFKGEGGYTF. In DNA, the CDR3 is TGCGCCAGCAGCTTTAAAGGGGAAGGCGGCTACACCTTC.

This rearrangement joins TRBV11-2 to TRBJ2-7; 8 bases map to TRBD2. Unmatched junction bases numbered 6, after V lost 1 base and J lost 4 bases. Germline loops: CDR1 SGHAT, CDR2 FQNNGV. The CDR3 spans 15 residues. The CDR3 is CASSLGSGGRYEQYF. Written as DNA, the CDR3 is TGTGCCAGCAGCTTAGGGAGCGGGGGCCGTTACGAGCAGTACTTC.

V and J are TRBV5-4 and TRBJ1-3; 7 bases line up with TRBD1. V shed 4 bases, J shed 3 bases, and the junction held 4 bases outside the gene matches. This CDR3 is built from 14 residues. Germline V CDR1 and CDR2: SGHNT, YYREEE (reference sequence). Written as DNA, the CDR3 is TGTGCCAGCAGCCGTGACAGGGTTGGAAACACCATATATTTT. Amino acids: CASSRDRVGNTIYF.

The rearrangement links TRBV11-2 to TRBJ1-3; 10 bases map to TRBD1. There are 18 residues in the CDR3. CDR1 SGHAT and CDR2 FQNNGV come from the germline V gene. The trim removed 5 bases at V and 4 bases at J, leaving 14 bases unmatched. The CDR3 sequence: CASSPGGTGAAGGNTIYF. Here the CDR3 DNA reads TGTGCCAGCAGCCCAGGAGGGACAGGGGCCGCGGGAGGAAACACCATATATTTT.

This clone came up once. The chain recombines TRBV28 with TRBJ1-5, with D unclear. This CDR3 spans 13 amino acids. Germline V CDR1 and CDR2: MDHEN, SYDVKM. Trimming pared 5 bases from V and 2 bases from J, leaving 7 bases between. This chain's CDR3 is CASSTSGNQPQHF. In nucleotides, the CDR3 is TGTGCCAGCAGTACAAGTGGCAATCAGCCCCAGCATTTT.

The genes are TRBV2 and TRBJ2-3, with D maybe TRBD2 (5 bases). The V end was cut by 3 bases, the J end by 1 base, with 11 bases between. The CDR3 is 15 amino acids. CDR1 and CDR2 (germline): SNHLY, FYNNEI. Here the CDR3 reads CASSDKRRGTDTQYF. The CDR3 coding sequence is TGTGCCAGCAGTGATAAGCGGCGGGGCACAGATACGCAGTATTTT.